A selection of T cell receptor beta chains follows, all from one sample in a study of cytomegalovirus exposure and HLA in healthy donors. Sequencing was performed with immunoSEQ multiplex PCR; in TCRdb, only in-frame clones are kept and a portion is missing. The data hold 100,000 to 150,000 clones, with roughly 75% observed a single time. The source material was PBMCs. These receptors all stem from a man aged 25 to 40 in good health and CMV-seropositive. The CDR3 runs from the conserved cysteine through the conserved F or W.

J: TRBJ1-2
V: TRBV5-5
CDR3: CASSLTDRDGYTF

J: TRBJ2-1
V: TRBV5-4
CDR3: CASSSLAGGPDEQFF

J: TRBJ2-7
V: TRBV15
CDR3: CATSRDPGYEQYF

J: TRBJ2-1
V: TRBV29-1
CDR3: CSVVASGWSSYNEQFF

J: TRBJ1-1
V: TRBV5-1
CDR3: CASSLSPGGTEAFF

J: TRBJ1-4
V: TRBV15
CDR3: CATSRRPAAAINEKLFF

J: TRBJ2-5
V: TRBV5-1
CDR3: CASSSRGQETQYF

J: TRBJ2-7
V: TRBV15
CDR3: CATSRVGQGVYEQYF

J: TRBJ2-7
V: TRBV7-2
CDR3: CASSTEGWAGSYEQYF

J: TRBJ2-7
V: TRBV19
CDR3: CASSTHLGLADDYEQYF

J: TRBJ2-1
V: TRBV7-2
CDR3: CASSPPPSYNEQFF

J: TRBJ2-1
V: TRBV10-2
CDR3: CASQGRLASRGEQFF

J: TRBJ2-1
V: TRBV11-2
CDR3: CASSLRRGLAHSGEQFF

J: TRBJ2-5
V: TRBV5-1
CDR3: CASSLLTDGAQYF

J: TRBJ1-4
V: TRBV4-1
CDR3: CASSRPGGQATNEKLFF

J: TRBJ1-2
V: TRBV5-1
CDR3: CASSLDPGQVYGYTF

J: TRBJ1-1
V: TRBV7-8
CDR3: CASSLRRWADTEAFF

J: TRBJ1-3
V: TRBV9
CDR3: CASSPRPGLSGNTIYF

J: TRBJ2-7
V: TRBV9
CDR3: CASSVGRAPSYEQYF

J: TRBJ2-1
V: TRBV6-6
CDR3: CASSYRDSDNEQFF

J: TRBJ2-3
V: TRBV29-1
CDR3: CSVPGSPSDTQYF

J: TRBJ2-4
V: TRBV9
CDR3: CASSVVAGGPGNIQYF

J: TRBJ2-5
V: TRBV12-5
CDR3: CASGLVYTGEETQYF

J: TRBJ1-1
V: TRBV5-1
CDR3: CASSNRQGLPEAFF

J: TRBJ2-4
V: TRBV6-6
CDR3: CASSYGTGLAKNIQYF

J: TRBJ2-1
V: TRBV7-2
CDR3: CASRQGLANEQFF

J: TRBJ2-7
V: TRBV14
CDR3: CASSHVAFSYEQYF